This TCR beta chain was sequenced for a study of T cells in Graves' hyperthyroidism and ophthalmopathy (dated by TCRdb to about 2019). Notes on the research overall: Peripheral blood was sampled at the time of initial diagnosis, prior to any treatment. To identify TCR V-J signatures that set the groups apart, the researchers used a discovery cohort of roughly 100 patients, made up of 40 to 45 with Graves' ophthalmopathy and 55 to 65 with stable Graves' hyperthyroidism. Prospective prediction of ophthalmopathy was tested in an independent validation cohort consisting of some 19 hyperthyroidism patients and approximately 16 patients who later progressed to ophthalmopathy. The roughly 94 discovery patients were randomly divided into training and test sets at a 7:3 ratio. In addition, the study compared T-cell repertoires in thyroid tissue and in blood from six Graves' hyperthyroidism patients. Following sampling, methimazole starting at 30 mg daily was given to hyperthyroidism patients, and high-dose intravenous methylprednisolone was given to ophthalmopathy patients. TCR Vbeta CDR3 sequencing of 135 peripheral blood samples (over 40 ophthalmopathy, roughly 74 hyperthyroidism and roughly 17 progressor patients) is reported in the paper. Study-wide conclusions, independent of this receptor: Blood samples also contained most of the expanded thyroid clonotypes (frequency above 0.001), which suggests that blood repertoires may reflect thyroid immune responses. A model built on a 13 V-J signature distinguished ophthalmopathy from stable hyperthyroidism, reaching about 88% sensitivity and approximately 83% specificity in cross-validation and 80%/75% in testing. Sample size was not statistically predetermined, and investigators were not blinded to group allocation. During validation, the model predicted progression to ophthalmopathy a median of about 6.3 months ahead of onset, with around 65% sensitivity and 72.22% specificity.

CDR1 and CDR2 are drawn from the germline V gene: SNHLY, FYNNEI. Inclusive of the bounding cysteine and phenylalanine, the CDR3 is 21 residues long. The CDR3 DNA has 63 bases and is translated from base 1. After removal of 4 bases from V and 3 bases from J, the junction retains 19 bases not matched to a gene. This clonotype was detected many times. There is no known antigen for this receptor. No clone much larger than this one lies a single base away; base qualities are absent. Amplification of TCR beta CDR3 regions was carried out from RNA transcripts. For the first round of RT-PCR on the TCR CDR3, the HTBI primer set was used together with the Qiagen OneStep RT-PCR kit. The libraries were constructed in a second round of multiplex PCR and then size-selected and purified. The libraries were sequenced on an Illumina HiSeq2000 using paired-end 100 bp reads. The original pipeline was this. SOAPnuke was used to process the raw data, throwing out any read that contained adapters or uncalled bases, had a mean Phred below 15, or lacked an exact constant-primer or identifier match. COPE v1.2.5 was used to merge high-quality paired reads, and clonotypes were defined as unique nucleotide sequences. MiTCR v1.1 was used to align the clonotypes against IMGT TRBV, TRBD and TRBJ reference segments. The analysis was restricted to V-J combinations with a frequency above 0.0001, which together covered 99.2% of the repertoires. The TCS score was defined as the ratio of F50 (clonal expansion) to E x V (chaos), calculated using BLOSUM62-based TCRdist between CDR3 peptides within each V-J. Welch's t-statistics and random forest reduced 500 to 650 V-J features to roughly 13, which were used in a naive Bayes classifier (R e1071). In-frame beta chains were kept once TCRdb had trimmed the public reads at Q25 with fastp and called clones with MiXCR. Each entry merges the rows of one CDR3 protein and shows their most common DNA and genes. The V and J calls reflect TCRdb's pipeline rather than the authors' work. For this sample the table gives some 740,000 distinct CDR3 sequences, of which 14% were detected only once. The ten largest clonotypes hold more than 8.5% of the sample.

Graves' hyperthyroidism was defined as stable when no progression to ophthalmopathy occurred over 18 months of follow-up. Hyperthyroidism patients were aged 18 to 65 years and newly diagnosed, with disease duration of less than 2 months. Patients with uncontrolled infections, other autoimmune diseases, pregnancy or lactation were excluded. Diagnoses were based on clinical symptoms, serum thyroxine and TRAb, thyroid ultrasound and orbital computed tomography. Ficoll-Paque density gradient centrifugation was used to isolate PBMCs from around 10 ml of fresh peripheral blood. Trizol reagent was used to extract total RNA, and RNA quality was then checked on an Agilent 2100 Bioanalyzer.

What was sequenced was blood. The sequence links TRBV2 to TRBJ2-3; 13 bases in the middle match TRBD2. The receptor was isolated from a young woman with Graves' hyperthyroidism. In nucleotides, the sequence is TGTGCCAGCAGTGTTCAGTTTGGCACTAGCGGGAGGGCCTTGCTAACAGATACGCAGTATTTT. Its translation is CASSVQFGTSGRALLTDTQYF.